This T cell receptor beta chain was documented in a study of response to subunit inactivated influenza vaccine. CDR1 is SGHRS, CDR2 YFSETQ, per germline. This CDR3 comprises 14 residues. V dropped 1 base and J dropped 5 bases, with 13 bases sitting between them. TCRdb redid the calling of the RT-PCR reads with MiXCR, one entry per CDR3 protein. Of more than 450,000 distinct CDR3 sequences in the sample, around 10% are singletons; the top ten hold 11%. The same data also contributed to another study, on T cells expressing NK-cell markers. That source reports: A 5'RACE template switching approach incorporating UMIs was used to make TCR beta cDNA. An anti-gamma-delta TCR antibody confined sorting to alpha-beta TCR T cells across several of the experiments. These clonotypes also led the CD3+CD56-NKG2C+ fraction in several donors.

The material sequenced was PBMCs from blood, taken on the day of vaccination. This TCR came from a man in his fifties or sixties who received an inactivated influenza vaccine. The chain uses TRBV5-1 and TRBJ2-7; TRBD1 might be the D (6 bases). The CDR3 protein is CASSLMGAAHEQYF. Here the CDR3 DNA reads TGCGCCAGCAGCTTGATGGGGGCAGCGCACGAGCAGTACTTC.